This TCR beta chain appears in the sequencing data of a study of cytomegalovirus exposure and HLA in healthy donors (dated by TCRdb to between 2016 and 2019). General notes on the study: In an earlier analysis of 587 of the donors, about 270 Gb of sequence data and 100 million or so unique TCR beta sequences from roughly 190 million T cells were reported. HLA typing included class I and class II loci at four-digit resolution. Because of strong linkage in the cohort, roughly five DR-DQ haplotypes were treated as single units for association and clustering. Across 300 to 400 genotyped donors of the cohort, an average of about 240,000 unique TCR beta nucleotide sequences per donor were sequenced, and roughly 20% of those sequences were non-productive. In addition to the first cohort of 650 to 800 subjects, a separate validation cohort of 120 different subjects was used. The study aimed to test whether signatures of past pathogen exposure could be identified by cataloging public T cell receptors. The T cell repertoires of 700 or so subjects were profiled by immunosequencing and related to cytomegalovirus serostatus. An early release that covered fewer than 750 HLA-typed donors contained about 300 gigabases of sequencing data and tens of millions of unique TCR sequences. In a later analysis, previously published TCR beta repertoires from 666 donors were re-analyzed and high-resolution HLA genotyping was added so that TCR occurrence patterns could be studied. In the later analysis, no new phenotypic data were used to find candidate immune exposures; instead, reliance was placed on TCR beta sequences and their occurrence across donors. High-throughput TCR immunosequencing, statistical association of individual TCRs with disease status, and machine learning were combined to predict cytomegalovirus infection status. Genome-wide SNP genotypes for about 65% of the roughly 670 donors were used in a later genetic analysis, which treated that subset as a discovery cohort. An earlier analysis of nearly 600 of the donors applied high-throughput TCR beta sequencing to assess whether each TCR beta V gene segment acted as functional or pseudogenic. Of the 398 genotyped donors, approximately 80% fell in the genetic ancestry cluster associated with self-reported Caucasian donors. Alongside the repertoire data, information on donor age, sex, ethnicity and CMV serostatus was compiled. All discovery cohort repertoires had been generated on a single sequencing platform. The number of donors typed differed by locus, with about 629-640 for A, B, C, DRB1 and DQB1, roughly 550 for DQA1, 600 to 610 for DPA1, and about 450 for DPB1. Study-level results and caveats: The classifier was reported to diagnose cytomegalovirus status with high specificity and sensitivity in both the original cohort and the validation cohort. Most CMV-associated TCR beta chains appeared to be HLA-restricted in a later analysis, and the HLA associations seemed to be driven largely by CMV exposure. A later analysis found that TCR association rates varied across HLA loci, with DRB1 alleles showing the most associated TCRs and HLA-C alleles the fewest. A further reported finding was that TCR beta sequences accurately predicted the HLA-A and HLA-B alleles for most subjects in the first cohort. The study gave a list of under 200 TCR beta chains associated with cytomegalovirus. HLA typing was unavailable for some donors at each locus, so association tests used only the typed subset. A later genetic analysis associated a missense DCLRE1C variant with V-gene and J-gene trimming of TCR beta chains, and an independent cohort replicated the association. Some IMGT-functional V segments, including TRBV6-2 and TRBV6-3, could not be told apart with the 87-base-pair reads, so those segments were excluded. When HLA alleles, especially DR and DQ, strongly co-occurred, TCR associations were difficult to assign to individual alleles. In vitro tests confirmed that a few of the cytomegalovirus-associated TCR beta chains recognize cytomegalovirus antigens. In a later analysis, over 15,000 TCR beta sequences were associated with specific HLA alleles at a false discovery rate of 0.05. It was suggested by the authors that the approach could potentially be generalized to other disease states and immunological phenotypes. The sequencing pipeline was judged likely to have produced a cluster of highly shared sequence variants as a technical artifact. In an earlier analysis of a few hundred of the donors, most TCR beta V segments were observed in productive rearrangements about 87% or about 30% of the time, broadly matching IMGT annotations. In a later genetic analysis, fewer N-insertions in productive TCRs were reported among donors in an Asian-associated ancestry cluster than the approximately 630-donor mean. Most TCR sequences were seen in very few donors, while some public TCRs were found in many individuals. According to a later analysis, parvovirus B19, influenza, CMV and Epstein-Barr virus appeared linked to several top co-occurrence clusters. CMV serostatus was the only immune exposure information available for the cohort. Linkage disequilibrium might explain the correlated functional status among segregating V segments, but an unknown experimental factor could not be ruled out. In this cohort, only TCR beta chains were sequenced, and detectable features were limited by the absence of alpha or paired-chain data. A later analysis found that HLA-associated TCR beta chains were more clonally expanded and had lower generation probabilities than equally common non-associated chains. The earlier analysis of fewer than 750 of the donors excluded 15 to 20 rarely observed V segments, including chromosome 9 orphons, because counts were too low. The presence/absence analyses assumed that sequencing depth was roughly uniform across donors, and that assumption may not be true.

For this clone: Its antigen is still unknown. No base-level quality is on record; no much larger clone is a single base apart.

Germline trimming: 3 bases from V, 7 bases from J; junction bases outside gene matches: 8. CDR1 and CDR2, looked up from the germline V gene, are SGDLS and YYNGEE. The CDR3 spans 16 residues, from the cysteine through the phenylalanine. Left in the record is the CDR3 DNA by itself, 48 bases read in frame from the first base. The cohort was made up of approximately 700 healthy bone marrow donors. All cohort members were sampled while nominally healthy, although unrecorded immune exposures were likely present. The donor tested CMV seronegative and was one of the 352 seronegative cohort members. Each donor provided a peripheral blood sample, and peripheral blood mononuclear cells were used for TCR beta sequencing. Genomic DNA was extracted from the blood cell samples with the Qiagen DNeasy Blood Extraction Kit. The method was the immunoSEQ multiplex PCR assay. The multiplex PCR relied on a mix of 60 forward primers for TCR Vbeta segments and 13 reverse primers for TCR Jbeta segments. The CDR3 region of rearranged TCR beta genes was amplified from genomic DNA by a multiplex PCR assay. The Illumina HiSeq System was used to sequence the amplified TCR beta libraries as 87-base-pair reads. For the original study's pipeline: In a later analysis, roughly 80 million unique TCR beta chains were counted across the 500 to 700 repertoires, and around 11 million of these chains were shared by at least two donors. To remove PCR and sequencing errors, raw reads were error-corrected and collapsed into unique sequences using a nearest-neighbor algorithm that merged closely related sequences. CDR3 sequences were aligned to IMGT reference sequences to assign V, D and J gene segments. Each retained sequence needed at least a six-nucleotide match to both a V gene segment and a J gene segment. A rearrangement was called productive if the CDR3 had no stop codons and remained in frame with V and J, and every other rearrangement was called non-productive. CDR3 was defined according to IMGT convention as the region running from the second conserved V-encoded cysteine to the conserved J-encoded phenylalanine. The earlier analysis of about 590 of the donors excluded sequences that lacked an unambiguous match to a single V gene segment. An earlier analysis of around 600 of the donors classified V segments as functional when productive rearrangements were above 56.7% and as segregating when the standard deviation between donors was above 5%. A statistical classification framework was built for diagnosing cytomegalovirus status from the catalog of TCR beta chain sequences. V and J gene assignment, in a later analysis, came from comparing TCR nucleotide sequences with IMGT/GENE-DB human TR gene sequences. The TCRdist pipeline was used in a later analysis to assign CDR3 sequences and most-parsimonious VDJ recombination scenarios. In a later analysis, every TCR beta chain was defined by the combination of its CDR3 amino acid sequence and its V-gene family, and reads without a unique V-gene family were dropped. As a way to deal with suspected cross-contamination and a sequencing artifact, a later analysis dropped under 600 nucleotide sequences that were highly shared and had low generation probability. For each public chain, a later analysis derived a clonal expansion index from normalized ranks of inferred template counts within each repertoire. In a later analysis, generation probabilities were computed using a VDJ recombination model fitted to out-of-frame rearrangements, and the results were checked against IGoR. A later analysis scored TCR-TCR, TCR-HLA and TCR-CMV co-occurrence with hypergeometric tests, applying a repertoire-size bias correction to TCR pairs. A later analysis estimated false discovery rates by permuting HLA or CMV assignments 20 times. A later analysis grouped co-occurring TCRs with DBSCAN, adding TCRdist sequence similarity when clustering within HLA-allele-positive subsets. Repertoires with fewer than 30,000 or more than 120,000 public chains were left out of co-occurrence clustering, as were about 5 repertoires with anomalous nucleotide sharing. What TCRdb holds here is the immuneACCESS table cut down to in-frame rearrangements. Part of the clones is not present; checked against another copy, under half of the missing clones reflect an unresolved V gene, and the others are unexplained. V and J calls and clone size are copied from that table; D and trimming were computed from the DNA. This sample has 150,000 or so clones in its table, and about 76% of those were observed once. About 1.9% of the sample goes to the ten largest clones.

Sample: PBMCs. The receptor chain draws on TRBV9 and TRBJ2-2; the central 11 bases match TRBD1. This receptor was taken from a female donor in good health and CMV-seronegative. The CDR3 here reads CASSAPGQGVGGELFF. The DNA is TGTGCCAGCAGCGCGCCGGGACAGGGGGTCGGCGGGGAGCTGTTTTTT.